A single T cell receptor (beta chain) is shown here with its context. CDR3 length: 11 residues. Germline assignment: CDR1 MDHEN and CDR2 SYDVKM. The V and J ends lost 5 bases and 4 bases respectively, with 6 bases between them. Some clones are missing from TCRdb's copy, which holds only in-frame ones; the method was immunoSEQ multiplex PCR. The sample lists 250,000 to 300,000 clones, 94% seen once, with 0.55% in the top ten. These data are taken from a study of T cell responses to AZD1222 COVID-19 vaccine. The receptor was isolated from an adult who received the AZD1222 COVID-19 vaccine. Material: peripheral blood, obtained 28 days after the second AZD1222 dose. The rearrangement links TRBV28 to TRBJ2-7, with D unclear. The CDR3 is CASSQPYEQYF. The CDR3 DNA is TGTGCCAGCAGTCAACCGTACGAGCAGTACTTC.